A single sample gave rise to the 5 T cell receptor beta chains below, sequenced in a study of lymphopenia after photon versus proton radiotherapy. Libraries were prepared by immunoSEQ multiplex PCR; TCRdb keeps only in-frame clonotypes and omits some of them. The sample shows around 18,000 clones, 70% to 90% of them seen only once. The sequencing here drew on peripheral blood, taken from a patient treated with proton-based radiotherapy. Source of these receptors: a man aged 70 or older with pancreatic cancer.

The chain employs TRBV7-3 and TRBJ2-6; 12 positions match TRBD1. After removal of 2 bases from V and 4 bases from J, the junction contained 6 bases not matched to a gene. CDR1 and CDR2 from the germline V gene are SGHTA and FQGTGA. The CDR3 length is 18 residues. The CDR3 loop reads CASSLEGQGAGGANVLTF. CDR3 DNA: TGTGCCAGCAGCTTAGAGGGACAGGGGGCTGGCGGGGCCAACGTCCTGACTTTC.

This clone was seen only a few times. CDR3 sequence: CSVEFAGANVLTF. The DNA for the CDR3 is TGCAGCGTTGAATTTGCTGGGGCCAACGTCCTGACTTTC. The J gene is TRBJ2-6, the V gene TRBV29-1; the D is unclear. Deletions cut 2 bases from V and 2 bases from J, with 4 bases between. CDR3 size: 13 residues. The V gene's germline CDR1 is SQVTM and CDR2 ANQGSEA.

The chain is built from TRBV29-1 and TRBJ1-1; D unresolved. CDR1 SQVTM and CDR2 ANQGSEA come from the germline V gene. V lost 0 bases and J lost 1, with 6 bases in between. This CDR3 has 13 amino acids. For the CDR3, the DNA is TGCAGCGTTGAAGAGGCCGGGAACACTGAAGCTTTCTTT. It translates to CSVEEAGNTEAFF.

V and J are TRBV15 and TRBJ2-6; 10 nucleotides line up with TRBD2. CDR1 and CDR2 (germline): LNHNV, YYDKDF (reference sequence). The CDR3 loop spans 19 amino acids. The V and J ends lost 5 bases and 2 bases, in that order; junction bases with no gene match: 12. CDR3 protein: CATSLIAGGPSAGANVLTF. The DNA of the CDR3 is TGTGCCACCAGCCTTATAGCGGGGGGCCCCTCCGCTGGGGCCAACGTCCTGACTTTC.

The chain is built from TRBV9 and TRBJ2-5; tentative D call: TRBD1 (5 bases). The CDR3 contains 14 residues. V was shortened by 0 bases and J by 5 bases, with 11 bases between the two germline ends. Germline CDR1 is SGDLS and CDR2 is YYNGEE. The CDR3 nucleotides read TGTGCCAGCAGCGTAGAGGGGCACGGGGAGACCCAGTACTTC. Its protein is CASSVEGHGETQYF.